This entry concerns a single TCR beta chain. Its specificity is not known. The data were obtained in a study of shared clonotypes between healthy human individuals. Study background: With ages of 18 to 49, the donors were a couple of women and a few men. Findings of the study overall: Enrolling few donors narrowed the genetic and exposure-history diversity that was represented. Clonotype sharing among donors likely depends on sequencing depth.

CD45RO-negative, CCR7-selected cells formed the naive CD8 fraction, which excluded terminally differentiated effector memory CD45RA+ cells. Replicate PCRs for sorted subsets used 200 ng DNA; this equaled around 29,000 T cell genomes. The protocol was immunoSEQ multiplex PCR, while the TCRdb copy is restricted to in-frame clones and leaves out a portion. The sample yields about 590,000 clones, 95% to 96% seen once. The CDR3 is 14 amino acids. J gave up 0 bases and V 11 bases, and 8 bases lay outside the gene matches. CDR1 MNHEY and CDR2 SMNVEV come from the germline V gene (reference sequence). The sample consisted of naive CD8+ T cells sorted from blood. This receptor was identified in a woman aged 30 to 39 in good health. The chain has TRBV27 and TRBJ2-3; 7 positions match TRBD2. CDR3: CASQPRGSTDTQYF. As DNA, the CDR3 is TGTGCCTCACAGCCGCGGGGGAGCACAGATACGCAGTATTTT.